This passage covers 2 T cell receptor beta chains from one sample sequenced in a study of T cell clonality in common variable immunodeficiency. Study-wide points: In common variable immunodeficiency, TCR beta chains reportedly carried fewer deletions and N-nucleotide insertions.

Generated by immunoSEQ multiplex PCR, the TCRdb table keeps only in-frame clones and is missing some. The sample lists about 15,000 clones, none appearing once, the ten largest making up 13% to 15%. These receptors lack a known antigen. Sequenced input: peripheral blood mononuclear cells. The receptors derive from a human donor with common variable immunodeficiency.

By sample fraction, this clone is medium-sized. The read finishes 3 residues shy of the CDR3 end, and the germline J gene is used to complete it. The chain is built from TRBV12-3 or TRBV12-4 and TRBJ1-2; 7 nucleotides match TRBD1. The CDR3 has 13 amino acids. V shed 3 bases and J 4 bases; nucleotides not matched to a gene: 2. Here the CDR3 reads CASSFSGGYGYTF. The CDR3 DNA, read in part, is TGTGCCAGCAGTTTCTCAGGGGGCTATGGC.

This clone was recorded many times. The read ends 3 residues shy of where the CDR3 ends; the end is completed using the germline J gene. V gene TRBV7-2 combines with J gene TRBJ2-5; TRBD2 agrees at 11 bases. V trimming: 5 bases; J trimming: 6 bases; junction bases outside the gene matches: 5. Germline CDR1 reads SGHTA; CDR2 reads FQGNSA. This CDR3 has 14 amino acids. The DNA read from the CDR3 is TGTGCCAGCAGCCTTAGCGGGGGGGCGAAGACC. It encodes CASSLSGGAKT. The entire CDR3 protein is CASSLSGGAKTQYF.